This T cell receptor beta chain was profiled in a study of T cells after yellow fever vaccination. Findings and limits, study-wide: Abundant bulk-population clonotypes could contaminate the FACS-sorted repertoires. The secondary T-cell response peaked on day 5, not day 15, but was weaker.

In regard to this clonotype: Its antigen is not identified.

MiXCR, applied by TCRdb to the 5' RACE reads, yields one record per CDR3 protein. The sample has hundreds of thousands of distinct CDR3 sequences, approximately 13% seen once. The CDR3 loop spans 12 amino acids. The V gene lost 6 bases and the J gene lost 8 bases, with 11 bases spanning the gap. Germline-derived CDR1 and CDR2 are MDHEN and SYDVKM. The clonotype comes from a man aged 25 to 40 who received the YFV17D yellow fever vaccine. Sequencing was performed on PBMCs, taken on the day of the yellow fever booster vaccination. The chain links TRBV28 to TRBJ2-1; D may be TRBD1 or TRBD2 (5 bases each). DNA of the CDR3: TGTGCCAGCAGATCAGGGACGGATGAGCAGTTCTTC. Translation gives CASRSGTDEQFF.